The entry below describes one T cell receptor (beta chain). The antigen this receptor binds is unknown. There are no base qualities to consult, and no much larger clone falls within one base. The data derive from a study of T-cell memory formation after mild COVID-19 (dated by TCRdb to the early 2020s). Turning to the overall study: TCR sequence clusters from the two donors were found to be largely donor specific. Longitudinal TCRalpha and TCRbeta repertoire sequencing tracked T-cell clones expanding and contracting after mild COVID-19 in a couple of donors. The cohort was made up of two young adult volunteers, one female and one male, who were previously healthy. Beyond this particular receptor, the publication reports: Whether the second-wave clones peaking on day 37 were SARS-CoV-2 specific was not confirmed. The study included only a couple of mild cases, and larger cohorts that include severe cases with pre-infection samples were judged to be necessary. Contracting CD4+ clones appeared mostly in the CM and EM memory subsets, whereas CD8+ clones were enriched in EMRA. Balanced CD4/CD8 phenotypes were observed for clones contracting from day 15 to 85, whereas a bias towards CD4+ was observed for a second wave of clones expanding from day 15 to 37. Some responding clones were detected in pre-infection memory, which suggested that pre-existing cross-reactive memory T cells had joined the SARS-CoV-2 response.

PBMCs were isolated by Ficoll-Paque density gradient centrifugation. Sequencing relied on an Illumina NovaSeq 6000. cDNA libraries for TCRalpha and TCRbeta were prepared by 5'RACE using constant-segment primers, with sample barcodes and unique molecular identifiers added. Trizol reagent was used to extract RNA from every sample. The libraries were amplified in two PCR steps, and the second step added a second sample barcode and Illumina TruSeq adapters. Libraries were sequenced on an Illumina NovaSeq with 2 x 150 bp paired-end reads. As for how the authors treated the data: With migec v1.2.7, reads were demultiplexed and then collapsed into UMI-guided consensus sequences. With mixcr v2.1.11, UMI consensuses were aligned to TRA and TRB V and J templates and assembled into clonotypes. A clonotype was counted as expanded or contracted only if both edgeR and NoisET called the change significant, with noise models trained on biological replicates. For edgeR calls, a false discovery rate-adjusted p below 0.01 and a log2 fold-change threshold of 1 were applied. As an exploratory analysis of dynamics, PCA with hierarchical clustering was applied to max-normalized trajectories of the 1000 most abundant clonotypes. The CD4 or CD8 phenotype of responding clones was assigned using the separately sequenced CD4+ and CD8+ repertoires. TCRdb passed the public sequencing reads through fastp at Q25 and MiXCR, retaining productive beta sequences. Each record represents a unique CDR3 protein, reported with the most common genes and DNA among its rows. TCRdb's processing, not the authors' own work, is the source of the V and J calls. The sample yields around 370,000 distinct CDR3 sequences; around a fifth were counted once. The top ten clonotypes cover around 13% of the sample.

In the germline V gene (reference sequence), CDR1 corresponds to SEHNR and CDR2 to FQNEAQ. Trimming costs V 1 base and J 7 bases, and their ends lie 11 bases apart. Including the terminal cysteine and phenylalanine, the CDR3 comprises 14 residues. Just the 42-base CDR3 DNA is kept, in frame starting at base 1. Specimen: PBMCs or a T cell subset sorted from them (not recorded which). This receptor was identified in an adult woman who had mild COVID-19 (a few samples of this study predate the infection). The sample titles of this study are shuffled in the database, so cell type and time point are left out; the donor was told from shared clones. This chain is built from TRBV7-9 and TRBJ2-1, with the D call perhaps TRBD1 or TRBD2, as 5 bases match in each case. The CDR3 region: CASSLVLAGNEQFF. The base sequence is TGTGCCAGCAGCTTAGTCCTAGCAGGGAATGAGCAGTTCTTC.